This T cell receptor beta chain was sequenced during a study of beta chain features in type 1 diabetes. Looking at the study overall: Across all samples, fewer than 120,000,000 sorted cells were examined. Whole-study results and caveats: Significant though moderate, a shortening of TCRB CDR3s appeared in all four CD4+ subsets of Type 1 diabetes patients. A PCR bias possibly favoring shorter templates would apply equally to patients and controls. VDJ junctions from patients with type 1 diabetes contained fewer insertions and more deletions.

The trim removed 6 bases at V and 6 bases at J, leaving 16 bases unmatched. The CDR3 covers 16 residues. Germline CDR1 reads KGHSH; CDR2 reads LQKENI. About this clone itself: Its specificity is not known.

One heparinised blood draw, averaging about 116 mL, came from each donor. Reverse transcription of all isolated RNA meant that expressed TCRB transcripts were sequenced. Here immunoSEQ multiplex PCR was the method, and the copy in TCRdb shows in-frame clones only, minus some. The profile shows approximately 170,000 clones, 6% to 9% of them singletons. The TCR comes from a man aged 18-30 years with type 1 diabetes. The sample consisted of central memory CD4+ T cells from blood. The chain uses TRBV18 and TRBJ2-7; TRBD1 matches 8 bases. The CDR3 DNA is TGTGCCAGCTCTCAACACCCAGGGGGCGGCGTGGGCGAGCAGTACTTC. Its translation: CASSQHPGGGVGEQYF.